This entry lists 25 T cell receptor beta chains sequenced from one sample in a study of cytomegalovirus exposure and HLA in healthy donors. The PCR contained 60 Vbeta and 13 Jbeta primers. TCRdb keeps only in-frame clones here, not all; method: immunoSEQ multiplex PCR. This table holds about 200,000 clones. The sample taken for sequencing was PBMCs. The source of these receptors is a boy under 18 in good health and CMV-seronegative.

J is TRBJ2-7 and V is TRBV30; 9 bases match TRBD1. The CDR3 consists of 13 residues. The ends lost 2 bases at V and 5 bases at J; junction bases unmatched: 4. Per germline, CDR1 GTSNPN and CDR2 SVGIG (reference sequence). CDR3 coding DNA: TGTGCCTGGAGTAGGGACAGGGACGACGAGCAGTACTTC. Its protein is CAWSRDRDDEQYF.

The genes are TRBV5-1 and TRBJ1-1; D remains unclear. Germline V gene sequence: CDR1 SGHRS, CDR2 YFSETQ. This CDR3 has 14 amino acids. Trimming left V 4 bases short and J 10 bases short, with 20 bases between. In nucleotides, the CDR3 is TGCGCCAGCAGCACCCTGCGGAGTACACTGGGAGCTTTCTTT. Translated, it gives CASSTLRSTLGAFF.

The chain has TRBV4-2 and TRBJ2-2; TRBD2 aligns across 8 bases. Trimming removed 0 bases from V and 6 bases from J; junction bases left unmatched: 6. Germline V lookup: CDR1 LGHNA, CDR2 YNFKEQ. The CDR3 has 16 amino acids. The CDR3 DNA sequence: TGTGCCAGCAGCCAAGATGGAGAGACTAGCGCCGGGGAGCTGTTTTTT. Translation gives CASSQDGETSAGELFF.

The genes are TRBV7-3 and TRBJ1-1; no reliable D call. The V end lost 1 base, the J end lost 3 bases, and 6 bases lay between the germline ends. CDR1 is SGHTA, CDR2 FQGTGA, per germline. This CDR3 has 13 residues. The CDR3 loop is CASSLISDTEAFF. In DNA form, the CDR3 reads TGTGCCAGCAGCTTAATATCAGACACTGAAGCTTTCTTT.

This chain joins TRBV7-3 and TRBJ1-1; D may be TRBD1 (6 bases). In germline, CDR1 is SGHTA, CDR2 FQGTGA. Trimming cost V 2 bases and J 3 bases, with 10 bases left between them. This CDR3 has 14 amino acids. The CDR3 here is CASSLERTDTEAFF. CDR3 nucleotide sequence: TGTGCCAGCAGCTTAGAACGGACAGACACTGAAGCTTTCTTT.

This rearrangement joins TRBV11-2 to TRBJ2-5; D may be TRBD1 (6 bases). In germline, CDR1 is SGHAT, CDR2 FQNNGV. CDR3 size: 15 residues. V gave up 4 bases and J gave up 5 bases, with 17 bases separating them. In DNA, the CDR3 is TGTGCCAGCAGCTCACTTAAGGGGCAGGGGGAGACCCAGTACTTC. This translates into CASSSLKGQGETQYF.

The CDR3 sequence: CASSHTGSEQYF. CDR3 DNA: TGCGCCAGCAGCCACACAGGGAGCGAGCAGTACTTC. The genes are TRBV4-1 and TRBJ2-7; TRBD1 is a possible D gene (6 bases). CDR3 length equals 12 residues. CDR1 is MGHRA and CDR2 is YSYEKL in the germline V gene. V lost 3 bases and J lost 6, with 9 bases in between.

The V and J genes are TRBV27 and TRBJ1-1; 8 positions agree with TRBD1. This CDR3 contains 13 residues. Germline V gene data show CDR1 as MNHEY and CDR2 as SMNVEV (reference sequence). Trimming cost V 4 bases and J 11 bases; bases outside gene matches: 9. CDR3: CASSSLLTGAAFF. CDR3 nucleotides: TGTGCCAGCAGTTCCCTCCTGACAGGGGCCGCTTTCTTT.

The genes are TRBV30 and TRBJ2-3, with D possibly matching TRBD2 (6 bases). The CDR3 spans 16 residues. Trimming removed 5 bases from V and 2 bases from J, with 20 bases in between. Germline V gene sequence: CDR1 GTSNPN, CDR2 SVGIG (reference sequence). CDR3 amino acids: CAWGGGSPRPTDTQYF. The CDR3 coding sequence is TGTGCCTGGGGGGGAGGATCTCCTCGACCCACAGATACGCAGTATTTT.

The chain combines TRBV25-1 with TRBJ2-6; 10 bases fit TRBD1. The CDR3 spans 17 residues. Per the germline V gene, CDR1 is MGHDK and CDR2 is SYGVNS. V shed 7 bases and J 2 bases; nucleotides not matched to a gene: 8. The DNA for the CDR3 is TGTGCCAGCACCCGAGGGACAGGGGTAGCTGGGGCCAACGTCCTGACTTTC. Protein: CASTRGTGVAGANVLTF.

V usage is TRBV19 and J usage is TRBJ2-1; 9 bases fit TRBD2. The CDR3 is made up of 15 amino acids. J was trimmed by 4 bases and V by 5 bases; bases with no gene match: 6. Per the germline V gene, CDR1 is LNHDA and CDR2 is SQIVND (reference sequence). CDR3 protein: CASSPTSGPYNEQFF. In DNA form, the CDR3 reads TGTGCCAGTAGTCCTACTAGCGGGCCATACAATGAGCAGTTCTTC.

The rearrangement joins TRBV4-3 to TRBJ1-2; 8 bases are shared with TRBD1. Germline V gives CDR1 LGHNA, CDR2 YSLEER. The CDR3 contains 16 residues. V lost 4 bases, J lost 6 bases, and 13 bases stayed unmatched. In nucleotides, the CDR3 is TGCGCCAGCAGCCGAGGACAGGGAGCTCCGCAAGATGGCTACACCTTC. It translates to CASSRGQGAPQDGYTF.

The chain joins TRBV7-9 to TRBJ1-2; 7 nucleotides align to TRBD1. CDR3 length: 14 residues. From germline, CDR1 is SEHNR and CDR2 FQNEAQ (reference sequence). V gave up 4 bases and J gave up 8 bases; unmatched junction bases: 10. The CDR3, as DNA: TGTGCCAGCAGCTCCCCTAGACAGGGTGAGGGCTACACCTTC. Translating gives CASSSPRQGEGYTF.

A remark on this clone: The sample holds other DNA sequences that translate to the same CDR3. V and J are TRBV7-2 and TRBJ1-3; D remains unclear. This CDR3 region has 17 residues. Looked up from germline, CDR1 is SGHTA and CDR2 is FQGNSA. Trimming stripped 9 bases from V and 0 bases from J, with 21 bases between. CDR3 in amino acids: CASSREALEFSGNTIYF. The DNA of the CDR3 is TGTGCCAGTTCGAGGGAAGCGCTTGAATTCTCTGGAAACACCATATATTTT.

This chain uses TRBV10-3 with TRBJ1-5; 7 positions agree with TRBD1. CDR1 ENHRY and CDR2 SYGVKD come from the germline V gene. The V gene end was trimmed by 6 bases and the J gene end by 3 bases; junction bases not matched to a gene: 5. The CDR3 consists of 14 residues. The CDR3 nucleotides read TGTGCCATCAGGGCAGGGGGTGCCAATCAGCCCCAGCATTTT. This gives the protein CAIRAGGANQPQHF.

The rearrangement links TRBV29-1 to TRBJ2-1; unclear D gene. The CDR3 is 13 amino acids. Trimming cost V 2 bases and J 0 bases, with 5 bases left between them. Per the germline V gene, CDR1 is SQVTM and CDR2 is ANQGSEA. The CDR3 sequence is CSVEKSSYNEQFF. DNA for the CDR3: TGCAGCGTTGAAAAGAGCTCCTACAATGAGCAGTTCTTC.

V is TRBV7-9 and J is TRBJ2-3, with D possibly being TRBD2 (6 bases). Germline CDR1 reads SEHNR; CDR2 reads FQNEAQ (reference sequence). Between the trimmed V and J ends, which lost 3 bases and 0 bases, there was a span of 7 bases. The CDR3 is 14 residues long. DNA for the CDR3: TGTGCCAGCAGCTTCGGGGGTAGCACAGATACGCAGTATTTT. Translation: CASSFGGSTDTQYF.

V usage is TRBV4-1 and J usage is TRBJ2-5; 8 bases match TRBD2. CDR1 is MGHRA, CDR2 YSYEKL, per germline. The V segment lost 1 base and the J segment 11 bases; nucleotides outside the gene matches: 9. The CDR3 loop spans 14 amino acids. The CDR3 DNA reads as TGCGCCAGCAGCCAAGTTACAGGAGCGGGAGAGCAGTACTTC. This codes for CASSQVTGAGEQYF.

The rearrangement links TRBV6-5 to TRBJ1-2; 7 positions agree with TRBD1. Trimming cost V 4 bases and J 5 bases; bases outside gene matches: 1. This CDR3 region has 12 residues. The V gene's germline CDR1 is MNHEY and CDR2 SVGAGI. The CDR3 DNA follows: TGTGCCAGCAGTTTACAGGGGTATGGCTACACCTTC. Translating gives CASSLQGYGYTF.

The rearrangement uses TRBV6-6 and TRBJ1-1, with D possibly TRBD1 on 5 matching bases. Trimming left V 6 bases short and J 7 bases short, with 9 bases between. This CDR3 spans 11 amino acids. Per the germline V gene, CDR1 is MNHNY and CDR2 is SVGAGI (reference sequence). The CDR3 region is CASRWQGEAFF. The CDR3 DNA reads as TGTGCCAGCAGATGGCAGGGTGAAGCTTTCTTT.

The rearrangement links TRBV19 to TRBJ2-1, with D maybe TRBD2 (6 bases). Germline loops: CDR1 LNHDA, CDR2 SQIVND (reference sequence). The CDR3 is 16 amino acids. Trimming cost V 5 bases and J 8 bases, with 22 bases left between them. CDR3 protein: CASSPGLGGGLYEQFF. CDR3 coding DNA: TGTGCCAGTAGTCCGGGACTGGGCGGCGGGTTGTATGAGCAGTTCTTC.

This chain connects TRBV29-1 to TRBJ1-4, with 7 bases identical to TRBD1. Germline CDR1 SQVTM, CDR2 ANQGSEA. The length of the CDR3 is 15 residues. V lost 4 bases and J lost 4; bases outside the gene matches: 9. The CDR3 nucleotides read TGCAGCGTTGCGCCCAGGGACAGCCTTAATGAAAAACTGTTTTTT. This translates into CSVAPRDSLNEKLFF. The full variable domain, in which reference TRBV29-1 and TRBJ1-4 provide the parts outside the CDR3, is SAVISQKPSRDICQRGTSLTIQCQVDSQVTMMFWYRQQPGQSLTLIATANQGSEATYESGFVIDKFPISRPNLTFSTLTVSNMSPEDSSIYLCSVAPRDSLNEKLFFGSGTQLSVL.

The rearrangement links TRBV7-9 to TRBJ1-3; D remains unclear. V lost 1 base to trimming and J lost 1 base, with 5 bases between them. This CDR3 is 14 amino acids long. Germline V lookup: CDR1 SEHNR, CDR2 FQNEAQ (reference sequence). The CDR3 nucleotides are TGTGCCAGCAGCTTAGGCAGATCTGGAAACACCATATATTTT. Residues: CASSLGRSGNTIYF.

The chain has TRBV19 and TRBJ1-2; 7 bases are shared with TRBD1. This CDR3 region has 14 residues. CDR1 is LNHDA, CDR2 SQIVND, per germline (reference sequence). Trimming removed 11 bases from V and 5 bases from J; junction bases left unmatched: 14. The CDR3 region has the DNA TGTGCCGTCTCGACAGGGACGTTTGGTTATGGCTACACCTTC. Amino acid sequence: CAVSTGTFGYGYTF.

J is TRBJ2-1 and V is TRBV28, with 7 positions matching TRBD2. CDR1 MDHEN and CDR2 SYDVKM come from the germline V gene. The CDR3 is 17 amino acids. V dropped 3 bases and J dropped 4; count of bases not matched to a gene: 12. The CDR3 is CASSFASGEGDYNEQFF. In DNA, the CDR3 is TGTGCCAGCAGTTTTGCCAGCGGGGAAGGGGATTACAATGAGCAGTTCTTC.